These 22 T cell receptor beta chains were all obtained from the same sample, sequenced in a study of OX40 agonist ivuxolimab in advanced cancers. Clones were read by immunoSEQ multiplex PCR, and TCRdb kept only the in-frame ones, dropping some. The table records around 78,000 clones, 81% of them present only once. This sample comprised CD4+ or CD8+ T cells sorted from blood, obtained in a trial of the OX40 agonist ivuxolimab. These receptors came from an adult with an advanced solid tumor such as melanoma, head and neck, liver or kidney cancer.

The V gene is TRBV6-5, the J gene TRBJ2-3; 7 bases align to TRBD1. CDR3 length: 14 amino acids. V trimming: 6 bases; J trimming: 0 bases; junction bases outside the gene matches: 3. Per germline, CDR1 MNHEY and CDR2 SVGAGI. CDR3 residues: CASRTGVSTDTQYF. In DNA, the CDR3 is TGTGCCAGCAGAACAGGGGTGAGCACAGATACGCAGTATTTT.

The V call is TRBV18, the J call TRBJ1-1; D gene unclear. V lost 2 bases and J 1 base, leaving 14 bases between the germline ends. The CDR3 contains 16 residues. Germline V gene data show CDR1 as KGHSH and CDR2 as LQKENI. CDR3 DNA: TGTGCCAGCTCACCAAGGCCGTCAGGAGGGAACACTGAAGCTTTCTTT. The encoded protein is CASSPRPSGGNTEAFF. Using reference TRBV18 and TRBJ1-1 for the parts outside the CDR3, the full variable domain is NAGVMQNPRHLVRRRGQEARLRCSPMKGHSHVYWYRQLPEEGLKFMVYLQKENIIDESGMPKERFSAEFPKEGPSILRIQQVVRGDSAAYFCASSPRPSGGNTEAFFGQGTRLTVV.

The chain is built from TRBV29-1 and TRBJ2-1; no firm D call. This CDR3 comprises 13 residues. Trimming removed 3 bases from V and 8 bases from J, with 14 bases in between. The V gene's germline CDR1 is SQVTM and CDR2 ANQGSEA. Here the CDR3 DNA reads TGCAGCGTTGATGGTTCAAGTTATTATGAGCAGTTCTTC. It codes for CSVDGSSYYEQFF.

This clone was recorded only once. The chain is built from TRBV5-1 and TRBJ2-3; D remains unclear. CDR3 length: 16 amino acids. V was clipped by 0 bases and J by 0 bases, with 11 bases between them. Germline CDR1 SGHRS, CDR2 YFSETQ. The CDR3 region has the DNA TGCGCCAGCAGCTTGGTGGCCAGCTCTAGCACAGATACGCAGTATTTT. Its translation: CASSLVASSSTDTQYF. Full variable domain (outside the CDR3, taken from reference TRBV5-1 and TRBJ2-3): KAGVTQTPRYLIKTRGQQVTLSCSPISGHRSVSWYQQTPGQGLQFLFEYFSETQRNKGNFPGRFSGRQFSNSRSEMNVSTLELGDSALYLCASSLVASSSTDTQYFGPGTRLTVL.

The J gene is TRBJ1-5, the V gene TRBV27; unclear D gene. The CDR3 consists of 16 residues. Per the germline V gene, CDR1 is MNHEY and CDR2 is SMNVEV (reference sequence). V lost 3 bases and J lost 0, with 12 bases in between. The CDR3 loop reads CASSFRLDTSNQPQHF. The CDR3 DNA reads as TGTGCCAGCAGTTTTAGGTTAGACACTAGCAATCAGCCCCAGCATTTT.

The gene calls are TRBV19 and TRBJ2-1; D remains ambiguous. Germline V CDR1 and CDR2: LNHDA, SQIVND (reference sequence). CDR3 size: 12 residues. Trimming cost V 5 bases and J 8 bases, with 10 bases left between them. The CDR3 region has the DNA TGTGCCAGTAGTCCCCACGCTTATGAGCAGTTCTTC. Amino acid sequence: CASSPHAYEQFF.

This chain uses TRBV7-6 with TRBJ1-5, with 9 nucleotides matching TRBD1. The CDR3 sequence is 14 residues long. Germline values: CDR1 SGHVS, CDR2 FNYEAQ. Trimming took 5 bases from V and 11 from J; bases not matched to a gene: 10. The CDR3 DNA follows: TGTGCCAGCAGCACCGGGACAGGGCCCGGGGCCCAGCATTTT. Residues: CASSTGTGPGAQHF.

This clone was counted a few times. The rearrangement uses TRBV19 and TRBJ1-1; D possibly corresponds to TRBD1 (5 bases). Trimming removed 7 bases at V and 1 base at J, with 22 bases between. Germline V lookup: CDR1 LNHDA, CDR2 SQIVND (reference sequence). The CDR3 is 17 amino acids. DNA of the CDR3: TGTGCCAGTAACCCCTCGGGGGGTATGAGGCGGAACACTGAAGCTTTCTTT. Translation: CASNPSGGMRRNTEAFF.

V is TRBV5-1 and J is TRBJ1-5; D is possibly TRBD1 (5 bases). V was clipped by 4 bases and J by 3 bases, with 11 bases between them. Germline V gene sequence: CDR1 SGHRS, CDR2 YFSETQ. The CDR3 sequence is 14 residues long. The chain's CDR3 is CASSPGTDNQPQHF. The CDR3 DNA sequence: TGCGCCAGCAGCCCCGGGACTGACAATCAGCCCCAGCATTTT.

As regards this clone: Other DNA sequences of this sample code for an identical CDR3. The chain links TRBV27 to TRBJ1-2; the D gene is possibly TRBD1 (5 bases). The CDR3 runs 14 residues. V was clipped by 9 bases and J by 3 bases, with 17 bases between them. Germline V lookup: CDR1 MNHEY, CDR2 SMNVEV (reference sequence). The CDR3 sequence: CARCKPRADYGYTF. DNA of the CDR3: TGTGCCAGGTGCAAGCCCAGGGCCGACTATGGCTACACCTTC.

The genes are TRBV7-2 and TRBJ1-1; no definite D call. This CDR3 has 16 residues. V gave up 2 bases and J gave up 0 bases, with 13 bases separating them. Germline loops: CDR1 SGHTA, CDR2 FQGNSA. In DNA form, the CDR3 reads TGTGCCAGCAGCTTATTAACCTTCTGGATGAACACTGAAGCTTTCTTT. This translates into CASSLLTFWMNTEAFF.

The J gene is TRBJ1-2, the V gene TRBV6-5; 8 bases fit TRBD1. This CDR3 spans 13 amino acids. Germline assignment: CDR1 MNHEY and CDR2 SVGAGI. V shed 6 bases, J shed 8 bases, and the junction held 8 bases outside the gene matches. This chain's CDR3 is CASRQDRVYGYTF. The DNA of the CDR3 is TGTGCCAGCAGACAGGACAGGGTCTACGGCTACACCTTC.

The chain is built from TRBV5-4 and TRBJ2-6; D not resolved. V lost 0 bases and J lost 2, with 3 bases in between. Germline loops: CDR1 SGHNT, CDR2 YYREEE (reference sequence). The CDR3 spans 14 residues. CDR3 residues: CASSLEAGANVLTF. CDR3 coding DNA: TGTGCCAGCAGCTTGGAGGCTGGGGCCAACGTCCTGACTTTC.

The rearrangement joins TRBV5-1 to TRBJ2-2, with D maybe TRBD2 (5 bases). V was clipped by 4 bases and J by 6 bases, with 10 bases between them. CDR1 and CDR2 (germline): SGHRS, YFSETQ. The CDR3 loop spans 13 amino acids. In DNA, the CDR3 is TGCGCCAGCAGCCTGGAGAGGGCCGGGGAGCTGTTTTTT. Translating gives CASSLERAGELFF.

This clone was found once. The chain carries TRBV5-4 and TRBJ1-2, with D perhaps TRBD1 (5 bases). Germline CDR1 reads SGHNT; CDR2 reads YYREEE (reference sequence). The CDR3 covers 14 residues. The V gene lost 4 bases and the J gene lost 4 bases, with 14 bases spanning the gap. The CDR3 loop is CASSAGGNTYGYTF. CDR3 DNA: TGTGCCAGCAGCGCGGGGGGGAATACCTATGGCTACACCTTC. Full variable domain (remainder filled in from reference TRBV5-4 and TRBJ1-2): ETGVTQSPTHLIKTRGQQVTLRCSSQSGHNTVSWYQQALGQGPQFIFQYYREEENGRGNFPPRFSGLQFPNYSSELNVNALELDDSALYLCASSAGGNTYGYTFGSGTRLTVV.

The genes are TRBV2 and TRBJ2-1; D is possibly TRBD1 (6 bases). From germline, CDR1 is SNHLY and CDR2 FYNNEI. CDR3 length: 15 residues. Trimming took 10 bases from V and 3 from J, leaving 19 bases between them. CDR3 coding DNA: TGTGCCACCGATAGACGGGACACCGTCTACAATGAGCAGTTCTTC. Protein product: CATDRRDTVYNEQFF.

The rearrangement joins TRBV15 to TRBJ2-1; 11 bases fit TRBD2. J was trimmed by 3 bases and V by 5 bases; bases with no gene match: 3. Germline V gene lookup returns CDR1 LNHNV and CDR2 YYDKDF (reference sequence). This CDR3 comprises 15 residues. CDR3 loop: CATSRGTSGYNEQFF. DNA of the CDR3: TGTGCCACCAGCCGAGGGACTAGCGGCTACAATGAGCAGTTCTTC.

The rearrangement joins TRBV5-1 to TRBJ2-1; 7 bases agree with TRBD1. The CDR3 length is 14 residues. Germline-derived CDR1 and CDR2 are SGHRS and YFSETQ. Germline trimming cut 2 bases from V and 5 bases from J; bases unmatched to any gene: 4. The CDR3 nucleotides read TGCGCCAGCAGCTTTACAGGGGTGAACAATGAGCAGTTCTTC. Translation: CASSFTGVNNEQFF.

This clone has just one count. The genes are TRBV6-1 and TRBJ1-1; D unclear. The CDR3 contains 15 residues. V lost 1 base to trimming and J lost 3 bases, with 12 bases between them. Germline lookup yields CDR1 MNHNS and CDR2 SASEGT. The CDR3: CASSEGSAGYTEAFF. The CDR3 region has the DNA TGTGCCAGCAGTGAAGGTTCCGCGGGGTACACTGAAGCTTTCTTT.

This chain links TRBV5-1 with TRBJ2-5; 7 bases are a match to TRBD2. Germline V gene sequence: CDR1 SGHRS, CDR2 YFSETQ. Trimming took 2 bases from V and 0 from J; bases not matched to a gene: 1. The length of the CDR3 is 14 residues. The CDR3 DNA reads TGCGCCAGCAGCTTAGGGACTAACCAAGAGACCCAGTACTTC. Its translation: CASSLGTNQETQYF.

This sequence joins TRBV29-1 and TRBJ2-2; a possible D gene is TRBD2 (7 bases). V gave up 3 bases and J gave up 6 bases, with 14 bases separating them. Germline-derived CDR1 and CDR2 are SQVTM and ANQGSEA. This CDR3 is 14 amino acids long. CDR3 sequence (DNA): TGCAGCGTTGATGAGGGGGGGCCTTCCGGGGAGCTGTTTTTT. Encoded protein: CSVDEGGPSGELFF.

CDR3 loop: CASSLGTYREGNTEAFF. CDR3 nucleotides: TGCGCCAGCAGCTTGGGGACTTATAGGGAAGGGAACACTGAAGCTTTCTTT. This chain links TRBV5-1 with TRBJ1-1; D not certain. Germline loops: CDR1 SGHRS, CDR2 YFSETQ. The length of the CDR3 is 17 residues. Trimming shortened V by 0 bases and J by 1 base, and 16 bases separated the two germline ends.